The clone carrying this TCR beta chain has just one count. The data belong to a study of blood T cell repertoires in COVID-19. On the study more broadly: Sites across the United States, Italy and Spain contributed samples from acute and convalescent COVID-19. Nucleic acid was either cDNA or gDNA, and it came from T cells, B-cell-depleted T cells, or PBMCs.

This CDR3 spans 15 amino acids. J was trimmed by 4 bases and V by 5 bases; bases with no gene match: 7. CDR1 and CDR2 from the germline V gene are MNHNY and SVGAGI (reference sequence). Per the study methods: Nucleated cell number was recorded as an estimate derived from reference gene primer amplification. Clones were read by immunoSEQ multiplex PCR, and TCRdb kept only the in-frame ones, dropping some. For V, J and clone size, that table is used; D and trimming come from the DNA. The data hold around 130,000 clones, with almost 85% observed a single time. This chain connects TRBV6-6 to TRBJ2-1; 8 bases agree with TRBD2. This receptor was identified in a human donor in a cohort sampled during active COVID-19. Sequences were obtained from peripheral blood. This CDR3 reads CASSVQSGGYNEQFF. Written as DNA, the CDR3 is TGTGCCAGCAGTGTCCAAAGCGGGGGTTACAATGAGCAGTTCTTC.